These T cell receptor beta chains were read from a single sample in a study of PD-L1 blockade in urothelial cancer. TCRdb's copy holds only in-frame clones and misses some; the assay was immunoSEQ multiplex PCR. Among roughly 43,000 clones, roughly four fifths were seen once, and the ten largest hold about 2.9%. Sequencing was performed on PBMCs, taken around atezolizumab (anti-PD-L1) treatment. The source is a man in his 70s with urothelial cancer. The CDR3 runs from the conserved cysteine through the conserved F or W. The D gene is left open where the match is weak. Only some rows state a clone size, as once, few, many or a class for expanded clones.

size	V	D	J	DNA	CDR3
NA	TRBV5-1	TRBD2	TRBJ2-1	TGCGCCAGCAGCTCGACGGTAGCGGGAGGTTTCGATGAGCAGTTCTTC	CASSSTVAGGFDEQFF
NA	TRBV19	TRBD1	TRBJ2-1	TGTGCCAGTATGGGTGACAGGGGGCTTTTTGAGCAGTTCTTC	CASMGDRGLFEQFF
NA	TRBV19	NA	TRBJ1-3	TGTGCCACCCTGGGGCGTTCTCGAAACACCATATATTTT	CATLGRSRNTIYF
NA	TRBV2	NA	TRBJ2-7	TGTGCCAGCAGGGGGTTGCGGGTACTCTACGAGCAGTACTTC	CASRGLRVLYEQYF
NA	TRBV18	TRBD2	TRBJ2-1	TGTGCCAGCTCACGACCACTAGCGGGAGTCGACAATGAGCAGTTCTTC	CASSRPLAGVDNEQFF
NA	TRBV19	TRBD1	TRBJ1-1	TGTGCCAGTAGTCCACTCGTCGACAGGGTGCGGGCTGAAGCTTTCTTT	CASSPLVDRVRAEAFF
few	TRBV4-1	NA	TRBJ1-5	TGCGCCAGCAGCCCCCTCGGAGCGGCTAGCAATCAGCCCCAGCATTTT	CASSPLGAASNQPQHF
NA	TRBV28	TRBD1	TRBJ1-5	TGTGCCAGCACGTTGTCCGGGACAGGGGGCTTTCAGCCCCAGCATTTT	CASTLSGTGGFQPQHF
few	TRBV7-2	NA	TRBJ2-7	TGTGCCAGCAGTTTGGTCCTACGAGACGAGCAGTACTTC	CASSLVLRDEQYF
NA	TRBV6-5	NA	TRBJ2-7	TGTGCCAGCAGTTACAAAGCGGGCGTCTCCTACGAGCAGTACTTC	CASSYKAGVSYEQYF
NA	TRBV11-3	TRBD1	TRBJ2-3	TGTGCCAGCAGCATATGGGACAGGGGTCGCACAGATACGCAGTATTTT	CASSIWDRGRTDTQYF
NA	TRBV23-1	TRBD1	TRBJ1-5	TGCGCCAGCAGTGACAGGGGAAATGATAACAGTGGCGGAAATCAGCCCCAGCATTTT	CASSDRGNDNSGGNQPQHF